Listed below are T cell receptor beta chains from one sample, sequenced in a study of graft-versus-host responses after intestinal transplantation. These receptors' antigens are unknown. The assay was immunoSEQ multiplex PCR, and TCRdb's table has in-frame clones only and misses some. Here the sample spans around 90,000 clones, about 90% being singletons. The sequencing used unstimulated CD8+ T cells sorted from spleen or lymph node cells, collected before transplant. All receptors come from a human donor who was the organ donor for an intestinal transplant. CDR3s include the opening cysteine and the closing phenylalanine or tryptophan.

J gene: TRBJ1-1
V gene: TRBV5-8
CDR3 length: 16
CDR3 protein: CASSAPGGELSTEAFF

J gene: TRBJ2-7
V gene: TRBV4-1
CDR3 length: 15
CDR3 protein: CASSHQLAGVREQYF

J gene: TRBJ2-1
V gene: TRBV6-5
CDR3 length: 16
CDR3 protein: CASSYTGLAGVGEQFF

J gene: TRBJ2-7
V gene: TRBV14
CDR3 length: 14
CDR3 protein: CASSPVAEPYEQYF

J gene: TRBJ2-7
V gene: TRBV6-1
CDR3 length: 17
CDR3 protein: CASSEYYRGRFSYEQYF

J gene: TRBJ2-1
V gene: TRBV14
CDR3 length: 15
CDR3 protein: CASSPRTRAYNEQFF

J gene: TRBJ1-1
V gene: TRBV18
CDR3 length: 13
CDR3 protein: CASSRTESREAFF

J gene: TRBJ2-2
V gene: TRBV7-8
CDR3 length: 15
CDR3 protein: CASSPRQDGTGELFF

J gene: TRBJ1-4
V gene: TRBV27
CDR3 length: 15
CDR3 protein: CASTPAGRRGEKLFF

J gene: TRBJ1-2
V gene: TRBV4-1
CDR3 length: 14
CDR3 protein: CASSQEGATYGYTF

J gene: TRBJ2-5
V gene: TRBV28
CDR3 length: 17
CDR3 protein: CASSWPSGRATQETQYF

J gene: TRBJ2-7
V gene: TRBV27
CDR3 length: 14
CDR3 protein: CASRVQGGNYEQYF

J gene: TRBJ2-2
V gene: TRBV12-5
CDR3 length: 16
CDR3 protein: CASGWGGLADTGELFF

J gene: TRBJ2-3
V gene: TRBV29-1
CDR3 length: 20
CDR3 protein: CSVERSTQGFVSGLTDTQYF

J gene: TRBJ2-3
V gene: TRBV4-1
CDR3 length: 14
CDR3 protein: CASSTGQGPDTQYF